This T cell receptor beta chain was obtained from a study of T cell responses to AZD1222 COVID-19 vaccine. Regarding the study as a whole: Donors skewed white British and female; clonal diversity was possibly underestimated. Variant regions that are unmutated are reportedly the target of nearly half of spike-specific TCRs. Across the whole spike, CD4 TCRs peaked at regions 160-218 and 743-854.

About this clone: Its target is unknown.

This table comes from immunoSEQ multiplex PCR, and its TCRdb copy is limited to in-frame clones, with some not included. The repertoire consists of 130,000 to 150,000 clones, with about 92% occurring once and the leading ten covering 2.5% to 3.5%. Source: peripheral blood, taken on day 0 of AZD1222 vaccination. The origin of this receptor is an adult in good health.

CDR3: CASSQKRPTNEKLFF. The CDR3 bases are TGTGCCAGCAGCCAAAAGAGGCCAACTAATGAAAAACTGTTTTTT. The gene calls are TRBV3-1 (or the pseudogene TRBV3-2) and TRBJ1-4; D gene ambiguous. The ends were cut back, 2 bases at V and 0 bases at J, with 7 bases in the middle. The CDR3 runs 15 residues. Germline values: CDR1 LGHDT, CDR2 YNNKEL (reference sequence).